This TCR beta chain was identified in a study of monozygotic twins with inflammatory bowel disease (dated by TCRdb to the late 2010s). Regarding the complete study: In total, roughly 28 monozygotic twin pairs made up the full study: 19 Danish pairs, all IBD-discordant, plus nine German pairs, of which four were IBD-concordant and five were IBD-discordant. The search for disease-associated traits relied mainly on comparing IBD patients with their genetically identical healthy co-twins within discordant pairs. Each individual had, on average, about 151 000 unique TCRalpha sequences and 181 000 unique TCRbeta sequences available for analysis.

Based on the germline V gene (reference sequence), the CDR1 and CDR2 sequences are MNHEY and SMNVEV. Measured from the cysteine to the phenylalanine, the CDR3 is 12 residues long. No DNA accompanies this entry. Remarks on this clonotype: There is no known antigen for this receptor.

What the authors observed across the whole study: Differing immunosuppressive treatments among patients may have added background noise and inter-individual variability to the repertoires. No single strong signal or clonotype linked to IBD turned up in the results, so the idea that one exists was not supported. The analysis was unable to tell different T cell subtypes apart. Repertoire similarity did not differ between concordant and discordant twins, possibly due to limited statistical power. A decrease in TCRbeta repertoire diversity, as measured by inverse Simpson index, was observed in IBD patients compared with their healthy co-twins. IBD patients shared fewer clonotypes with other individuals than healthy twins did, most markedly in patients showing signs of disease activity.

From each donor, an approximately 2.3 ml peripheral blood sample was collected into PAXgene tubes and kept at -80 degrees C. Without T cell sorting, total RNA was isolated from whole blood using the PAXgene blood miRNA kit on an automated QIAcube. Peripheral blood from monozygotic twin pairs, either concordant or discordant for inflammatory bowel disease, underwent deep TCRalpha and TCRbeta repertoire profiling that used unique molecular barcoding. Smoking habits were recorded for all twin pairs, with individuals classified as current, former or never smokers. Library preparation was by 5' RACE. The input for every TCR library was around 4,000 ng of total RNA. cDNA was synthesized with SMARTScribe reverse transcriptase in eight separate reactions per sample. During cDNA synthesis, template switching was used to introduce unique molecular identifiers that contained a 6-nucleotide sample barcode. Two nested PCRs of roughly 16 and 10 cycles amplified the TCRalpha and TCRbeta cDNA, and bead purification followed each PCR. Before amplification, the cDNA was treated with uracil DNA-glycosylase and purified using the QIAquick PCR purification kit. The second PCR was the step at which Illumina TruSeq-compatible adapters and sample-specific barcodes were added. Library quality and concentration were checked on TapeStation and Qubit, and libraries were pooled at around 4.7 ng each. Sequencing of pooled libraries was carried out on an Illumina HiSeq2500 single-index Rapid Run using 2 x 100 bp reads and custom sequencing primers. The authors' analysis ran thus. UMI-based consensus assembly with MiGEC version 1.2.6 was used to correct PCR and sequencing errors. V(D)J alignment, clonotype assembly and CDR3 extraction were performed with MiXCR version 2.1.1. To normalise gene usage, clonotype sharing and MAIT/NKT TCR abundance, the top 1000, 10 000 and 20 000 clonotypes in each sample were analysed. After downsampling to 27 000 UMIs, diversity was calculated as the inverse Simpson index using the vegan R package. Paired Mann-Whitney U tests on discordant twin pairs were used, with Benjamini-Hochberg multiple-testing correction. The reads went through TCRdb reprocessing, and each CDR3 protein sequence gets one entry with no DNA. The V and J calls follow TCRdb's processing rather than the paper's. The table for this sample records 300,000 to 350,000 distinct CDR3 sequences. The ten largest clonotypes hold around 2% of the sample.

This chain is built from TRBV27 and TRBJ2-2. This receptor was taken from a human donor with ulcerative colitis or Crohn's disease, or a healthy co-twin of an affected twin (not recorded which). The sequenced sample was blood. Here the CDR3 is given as CASMGITGELFF.